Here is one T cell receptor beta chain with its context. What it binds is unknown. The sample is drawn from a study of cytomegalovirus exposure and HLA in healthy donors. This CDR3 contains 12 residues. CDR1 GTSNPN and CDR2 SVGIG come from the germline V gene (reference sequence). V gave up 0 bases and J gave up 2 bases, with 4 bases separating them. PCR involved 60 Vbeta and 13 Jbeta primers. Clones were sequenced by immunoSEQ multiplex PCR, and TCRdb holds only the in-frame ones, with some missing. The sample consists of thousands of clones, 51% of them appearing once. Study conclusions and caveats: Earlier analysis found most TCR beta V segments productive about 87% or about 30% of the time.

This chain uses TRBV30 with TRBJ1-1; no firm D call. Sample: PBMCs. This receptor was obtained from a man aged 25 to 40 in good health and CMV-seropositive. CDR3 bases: TGTGCCTGGAGTGTACTTAACACTGAAGCTTTCTTT. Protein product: CAWSVLNTEAFF.